Listed here is a single T cell receptor (beta chain). Its target is not known. This sample stems from a study of blood T cells in healthy people across ages. Study-level results: It was found that TCR beta diversity correlated strongly with the percentage of naive T cells. There were more naive CD4+ cells and higher diversity in long-lived donors than in aged donors. Estimates drawn from one million T cells were deemed to understate diversity.

A sample-barcoded 5' primer and a J-beta primer mix were used in a second PCR of roughly 6 to 11 cycles. TCRdb reprocessed the 5' RACE reads via MiXCR and lists one record per CDR3 protein. This table has hundreds of thousands of distinct CDR3 sequences, around 30% appearing once. Germline CDR1 reads DFQATT; CDR2 reads SNEGSKA (reference sequence). V was trimmed by 6 bases and J by 3 bases, leaving 14 bases between them. The CDR3 extends over 13 amino acids. The clonotype comes from a woman in her seventies in good health. The sample consisted of blood. V is TRBV20-1 and J is TRBJ1-1; no definite D call. CDR3 coding DNA: TGCAGTGCCCGCGGGAGTATCTACACTGAAGCTTTCTTT. Translation gives CSARGSIYTEAFF.